The 10 T cell receptor beta chains reported below all come from one sample, sequenced in a study of spatial heterogeneity in lung cancer. Time point reported: sample taken at primary tumor resection. TCRdb re-called the 5' RACE reads with MiXCR, one entry per CDR3 protein. The sample lists about 38,000 distinct CDR3 sequences, 7.5% occurring once. Sequences were derived from PBMCs, sampled at surgery. These receptors were collected from a male donor with early-stage non-small cell lung cancer.

This clonotype was picked up many times. This chain connects TRBV5-1 to TRBJ2-1; the D gene is possibly TRBD2 (6 bases). Germline values: CDR1 SGHRS, CDR2 YFSETQ. This CDR3 is 12 amino acids long. The V end lost 5 bases, the J end lost 12 bases, and 15 bases lay between the germline ends. The CDR3 region is CASSQMGDWQFF. CDR3 DNA: TGCGCCAGCAGTCAGATGGGGGACTGGCAGTTCTTC. The variable domain in full, completed from reference TRBV5-1 and TRBJ2-1, reads KAGVTQTPRYLIKTRGQQVTLSCSPISGHRSVSWYQQTPGQGLQFLFEYFSETQRNKGNFPGRFSGRQFSNSRSEMNVSTLELGDSALYLCASSQMGDWQFFGPGTRLTVL.

This clonotype was recorded many times. The V and J genes are TRBV6-1 and TRBJ2-5; a weak D match, TRBD2 (6 bases). Trimming removed 5 bases from V and 4 bases from J, with 20 bases in between. Germline CDR1 MNHNS, CDR2 SASEGT. This CDR3 comprises 16 residues. CDR3 protein: CASSPLGGTGLETQYF. DNA for the CDR3: TGTGCCAGCAGTCCCCTTGGCGGGACGGGCCTAGAGACCCAGTACTTC.

The J gene is TRBJ2-3, the V gene TRBV10-3; D perhaps matches TRBD1 (7 bases). Trimming stripped 2 bases from V and 5 bases from J, with 14 bases between. Germline assignment: CDR1 ENHRY and CDR2 SYGVKD. There are 15 residues in the CDR3. CDR3 residues: CAISESRGAGDTQYF. CDR3 sequence (DNA): TGTGCCATCAGTGAGAGCAGGGGGGCAGGAGATACGCAGTATTTT.

This sequence joins TRBV7-2 and TRBJ2-7; a possible D gene is TRBD2 (5 bases). Trimming took 1 base from V and 7 from J, leaving 11 bases between them. The CDR3 has 13 amino acids. Germline V CDR1 and CDR2: SGHTA, FQGNSA. The CDR3 nucleotides read TGTGCCAGCAGCTTAGGCCTTGGGAGAGAGCAGTACTTC. Translated: CASSLGLGREQYF.

This clonotype was seen repeatedly, ten times or more. The chain employs TRBV12-3 or TRBV12-4 and TRBJ2-7, with D perhaps TRBD1 (6 bases). The CDR3 consists of 15 residues. V shed 2 bases and J shed 5 bases, with 16 bases lying between them. The CDR3 region is CASSLWGQGKDEQYF. DNA for the CDR3: TGTGCCAGCAGTTTATGGGGGCAGGGAAAGGACGAGCAGTACTTC.

V and J are TRBV18 and TRBJ1-1, with 8 bases that match TRBD1. Germline values: CDR1 KGHSH, CDR2 LQKENI. The V segment lost 6 bases and the J segment 3 bases; nucleotides outside the gene matches: 12. This CDR3 is built from 16 residues. In DNA, the CDR3 is TGTGCCAGCTCGACCGGGGCAGGGGGCATGGACACTGAAGCTTTCTTT. This gives the protein CASSTGAGGMDTEAFF.

This clonotype showed up many times. The J gene is TRBJ1-4, the V gene TRBV29-1; TRBD1 might be the D (5 bases). The CDR3 has 15 residues. The V gene lost 5 bases and the J gene lost 3 bases, with 16 bases spanning the gap. CDR1 and CDR2 from the germline V gene are SQVTM and ANQGSEA. This chain's CDR3 is CSVQARGGSNEKLFF. CDR3 nucleotide sequence: TGCAGCGTTCAGGCTCGCGGGGGGTCTAATGAAAAACTGTTTTTT. Full variable domain (rest looked up from reference TRBV29-1 and TRBJ1-4): SAVISQKPSRDICQRGTSLTIQCQVDSQVTMMFWYRQQPGQSLTLIATANQGSEATYESGFVIDKFPISRPNLTFSTLTVSNMSPEDSSIYLCSVQARGGSNEKLFFGSGTQLSVL.

This clonotype was recorded at least ten times. The chain carries TRBV7-3 and TRBJ2-3; D not certain. V was shortened by 6 bases and J by 1 base, with 8 bases between the two germline ends. CDR1 and CDR2 from the germline V gene are SGHTA and FQGTGA. The CDR3 sequence is 13 residues long. Here the CDR3 reads CASSRQGTDTQYF. Written as DNA, the CDR3 is TGTGCCAGCAGTCGCCAGGGCACAGATACGCAGTATTTT.

This clonotype was counted many times. The chain couples TRBV6-2 or TRBV6-3 to TRBJ2-5; a weak D match, TRBD2 (6 bases). The CDR3 is 12 amino acids. The V gene's germline CDR1 is MNHEY and CDR2 SVGEGT. V lost 7 bases, J lost 5 bases, and 11 bases lay in between. In DNA form, the CDR3 reads TGTGCCAGCACGAGGAGCGGGGAGACCCAGTACTTC. This translates into CASTRSGETQYF.

V and J are TRBV2 and TRBJ1-5; 9 nucleotides agree with TRBD1. The CDR3 is 15 amino acids. Germline CDR1 reads SNHLY; CDR2 reads FYNNEI. V lost 7 bases, J lost 6 bases, and 10 bases stayed unmatched. CDR3 sequence: CASNQDRGAGQPQHF. In DNA, the CDR3 is TGTGCCAGCAATCAGGACAGGGGCGCAGGTCAGCCCCAGCATTTT.